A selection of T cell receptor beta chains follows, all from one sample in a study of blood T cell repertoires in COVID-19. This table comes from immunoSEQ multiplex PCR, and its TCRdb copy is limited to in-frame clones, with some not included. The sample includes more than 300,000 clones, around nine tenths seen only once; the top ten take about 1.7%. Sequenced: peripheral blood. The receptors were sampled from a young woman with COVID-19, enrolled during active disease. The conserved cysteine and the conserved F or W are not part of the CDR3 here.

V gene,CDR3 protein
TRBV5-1,ASSIRGRVAEAF
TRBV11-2,ASREMGGRSIGYT
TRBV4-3,ASSQDGAVYNEQF
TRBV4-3,ASSQDYSPNPQH
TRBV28,ASSEGGGLGYT
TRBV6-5,ASSSGPNQPQH
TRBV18,ASSPGGTDYGYT
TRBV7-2,ASSWQGTGGAGYGYT
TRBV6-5,ASTEGPLTNTEAF
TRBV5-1,ASSLGTGWTEAF
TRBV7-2,ASSFGAGAYEQY
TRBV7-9,ASSKGQGLGVQETQY
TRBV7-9,ASSLNPGGSGNTIY
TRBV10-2,ASSDGTGLTYEQY
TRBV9,ASSPLVVGGDTEAF
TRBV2,ASRSEPGGVTDTQY
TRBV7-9,ASSGLTANTGELF
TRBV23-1,ASSQFLVEGVLDGYT
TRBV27,ASRRDSANSPLH
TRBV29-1,SVFTGTDTEAF
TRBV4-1,ASSQDYLRTGEQY
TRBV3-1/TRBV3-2,ASSPGNRAYEQF
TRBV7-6,ASSRRDRGDTEAF
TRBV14,ASSPGTGPSYEQY
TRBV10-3,AISDGNGYT
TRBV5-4,ASSLVHGTGNTEAF
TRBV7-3,ASSFKRGSYNEQF
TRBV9,ASSPGQGQETQY
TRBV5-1,ASSATGFTGELF
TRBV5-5,ASSFAGGATGDGYT
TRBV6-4,ASSDAGLPNTGELF
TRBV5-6,ASSQIPYNDRADTEAF
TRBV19,ASSSRVLRGDTQY
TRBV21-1,ASSKVGRGRDEKLF
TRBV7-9,ASSLAWTGGNTDTQY
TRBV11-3,ASSRGQLLNEKLF
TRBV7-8,ASSLRTGVAKNIQY
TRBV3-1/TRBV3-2,ASSQGDRAYEQY
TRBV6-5,ASSSTGTTGANVLT
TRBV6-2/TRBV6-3,ASSYTGTGVYNEQF
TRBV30,AWSVRSAGELF
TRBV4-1,ASSHSDRAQETQY
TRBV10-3,AISESGALSRYT
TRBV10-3,AISGGLAGALTDTQY
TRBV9,ASSGGALAGATDTQY
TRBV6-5,ASRQQGGQFYGYT
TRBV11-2,ASSLRRTDQETQY
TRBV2,ASKYRESQPQH
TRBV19,ASSNYGGSVDGYT
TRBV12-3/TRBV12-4,ASTGIGTDTQY
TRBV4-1,ASSHTGTGATNEKLF
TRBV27,ASSPTGGVNQPQH